These 11 T cell receptor beta chains share one sample of origin, sequenced in a study of T cell responses to AZD1222 COVID-19 vaccine. The assay was immunoSEQ multiplex PCR, and TCRdb's table has in-frame clones only and misses some. The table includes some 130,000 clones, more than 75% detected once. This specimen was peripheral blood, taken on day 0 of AZD1222 vaccination. The source is an adult in good health.

V usage is TRBV6-5 and J usage is TRBJ1-5; the D gene is possibly TRBD1 (5 bases). The CDR3 covers 15 residues. V lost 6 bases and J 3 bases, leaving 15 bases between the germline ends. The germline gives CDR1 MNHEY, CDR2 SVGAGI. In nucleotides, the CDR3 is TGTGCCAGCAGGAAGGAAGGAGGGACCAATCAGCCCCAGCATTTT. Its translation is CASRKEGGTNQPQHF.

The genes are TRBV10-3 and TRBJ2-3; 7 bases are shared with TRBD2. CDR1 is ENHRY, CDR2 SYGVKD, per germline. With 2 bases clipped from V and 11 bases from J, the junction kept 4 bases outside the gene matches. The CDR3 sequence is 12 residues long. CDR3 sequence reads: CAISEQGGGQYF. The CDR3 DNA reads TGTGCCATCAGTGAGCAGGGCGGGGGGCAGTATTTT.

This sequence joins TRBV6-2 or TRBV6-3 and TRBJ1-6; no firm D call. V lost 2 bases and J 8 bases, leaving 4 bases between the germline ends. The germline V gene encodes CDR1 MNHEY and CDR2 SVGEGT. The CDR3 consists of 12 residues. CDR3 amino acids: CASSYADSPLHF. The CDR3 bases are TGTGCCAGCAGTTACGCTGATTCACCCCTCCACTTT.

This clone was seen only once. The chain uses TRBV5-4 and TRBJ1-4, with D possibly TRBD1 on 6 matching bases. V was trimmed by 4 bases and J by 7 bases, leaving 17 bases between them. Germline CDR1 is SGHNT and CDR2 is YYREEE (reference sequence). The CDR3 loop spans 15 amino acids. The CDR3 region is CASSPGTPGGEKLFF. CDR3 nucleotide sequence: TGTGCCAGCAGCCCCGGGACACCTGGGGGTGAAAAACTGTTTTTT. The full variable domain, rest sourced from reference TRBV5-4 and TRBJ1-4, is ETGVTQSPTHLIKTRGQQVTLRCSSQSGHNTVSWYQQALGQGPQFIFQYYREEENGRGNFPPRFSGLQFPNYSSELNVNALELDDSALYLCASSPGTPGGEKLFFGSGTQLSVL.

This chain joins TRBV6-5 and TRBJ1-2; D is unclear. The CDR3 runs to 13 residues. The germline V gene has CDR1 MNHEY and CDR2 SVGAGI. Trimming shortened V by 2 bases and J by 6 bases, and 10 bases separated the two germline ends. The CDR3 coding sequence is TGTGCCAGCAGTTACACCCCGTCTAATGGCTACACCTTC. Its protein product is CASSYTPSNGYTF.

The chain links TRBV7-8 to TRBJ2-7, with D perhaps assigned TRBD1 or TRBD2 (5 bases each). The CDR3 is 13 amino acids. Germline lookup yields CDR1 SGHVS and CDR2 FQNEAQ. V was pared by 0 bases and J by 10 bases, with 13 bases between. The CDR3 nucleotides are TGTGCCAGCAGCTTAGCGGTCAGGGCGGGCCAGTACTTC. Translated: CASSLAVRAGQYF.

This chain links TRBV20-1 with TRBJ1-2, with D hard to call. Trimming stripped 3 bases from V and 6 bases from J, with 20 bases between. Germline loops: CDR1 DFQATT, CDR2 SNEGSKA (reference sequence). The CDR3 totals 15 residues. CDR3 protein: CSASLTLDGEDGYTF. The CDR3 DNA is TGCAGTGCTAGTCTGACCCTGGACGGTGAGGATGGCTACACCTTC.

This chain connects TRBV19 to TRBJ2-1, with 7 bases aligning to TRBD1. With 5 bases clipped from V and 4 bases from J, the junction kept 8 bases outside the gene matches. Germline assignment: CDR1 LNHDA and CDR2 SQIVND (reference sequence). CDR3 length equals 15 residues. CDR3 amino acids: CASSPDRALYNEQFF. CDR3 DNA: TGTGCCAGTAGTCCCGACAGGGCCCTTTACAATGAGCAGTTCTTC.

This rearrangement joins TRBV6-5 to TRBJ2-7; D gene uncertain. CDR3 length: 12 residues. Trimming removed 6 bases from V and 5 bases from J, with 11 bases in between. From germline, CDR1 is MNHEY and CDR2 SVGAGI. CDR3 residues: CASSGSTDEQYF. CDR3 DNA sequence: TGTGCCAGCAGCGGATCGACCGACGAGCAGTACTTC.

J is TRBJ1-5 and V is TRBV19, with a possible D match to TRBD1 (6 bases). This CDR3 region has 15 residues. The germline V gene encodes CDR1 LNHDA and CDR2 SQIVND (reference sequence). V lost 2 bases and J 3 bases, leaving 11 bases between the germline ends. DNA of the CDR3: TGTGCCAGTAGTATAAGAGCAGGGGACAATCAGCCCCAGCATTTT. The encoded protein is CASSIRAGDNQPQHF.

The V call is TRBV2, the J call TRBJ2-2; D not resolved. Trimming took 6 bases from V and 5 from J, leaving 13 bases between them. The germline CDR1 and CDR2 sequences are SNHLY and FYNNEI. The CDR3 covers 14 residues. The CDR3 DNA reads TGTGCCAGCAGGAGAGAGGCGAGGACCGGGGAGCTGTTTTTT. Encoded protein: CASRREARTGELFF.